This TCR beta chain was sequenced for a study of molecular identifiers for immune sequencing clone quantification (dated by TCRdb to about 2018). For the wider study: For a replicate experiment, the RNA from either 20,000 or 100,000 naive CD8 T cells was divided into five aliquots, and four of those aliquots went on to sequencing. The study was a methods study using CD8 T cells to benchmark molecular-identifier clustering-based TCR repertoire sequencing (MIDCIRS) and TCR RNA copy counting. Broad study findings and their caveats: The sizes of highly expanded clones could end up underestimated when identical TCR molecules share a barcode. Naive libraries contained spiked-in Jurkat TCR RNA (approximately ten copies' worth), which is not part of the donor repertoire. Without barcode sub-clustering, chimeric consensus sequences inflated TCR diversity; chimeras reached as high as 47%. Spiked-in Jurkat TCR RNA equal to a single cell's worth was reported to be detectable even within 1,100,000 naive CD8 T cells. Modeling indicated around 3 TCR RNA copies recovered per cell, compared with about ten by digital PCR, which implies a capture efficiency of approximately 30%. In CMV-specific effector cells, over 99% of molecules were held by clones above 20 RNA copies, whereas under 1% of molecules were held by such clones in naive cells.

CDR3 length: 14 amino acids, cysteine to phenylalanine. Only the CDR3 part of the read is kept: 42 bases, read in frame from the first base. The germline V gene yields SQVTM for CDR1 and ANQGSEA for CDR2. Naive CD8 T cell libraries were made from approximately 20,000 to 1,000,000 sorted cells using 10%, 30% or 50% of purified RNA. Naive CD8 T cells were FACS-sorted as CD8+CD4-CCR7+CD45RA+ on a BD FACSAria II into RLT Plus buffer. Detection sensitivity was tested by spiking Jurkat RNA equal to roughly 9 TCR copies' worth into samples containing roughly 17,000-1,100,000 naive CD8 T cells. CD8 T cells were enriched using RosetteSep CD8+ T Cell Enrichment Cocktail and Ficoll-Paque, and the enriched cells then underwent ACK red cell lysis. The protocol used for the library was PCR. The instrument given in TCRdb is Illumina HiSeq 4000. Preparation of bulk TCR libraries followed a previously described approach, with the TCR primers listed in Table S5. The Qiagen AllPrep DNA/RNA kit was used to purify total RNA. Reads from multiple sequencing runs of the same library were pooled before analysis. On the authors' methods: Reads were retained only if their TCR constant sequence matched exactly, and those retained reads were trimmed to 150 nt and grouped according to their 12-nt molecular barcodes. Reads in each barcode group were sub-clustered using a 15% Levenshtein threshold, and a quality-weighted consensus sequence was built for each RNA molecule. Non-functional sequences were removed, as were lower-count sequences one edit away from another. Barcode sub-clusters with fewer than 20% of the maximum read count were removed, based on fitting two negative binomial distributions. The public sequencing data were trimmed at Q25 with fastp and processed into clonotypes with MiXCR by TCRdb, which kept only in-frame beta chains. Each entry is one CDR3 protein sequence, shown with its most common DNA and genes. TCRdb assigned the V and J calls; the authors' analysis was not used. This sample holds some 320,000 distinct CDR3 sequences; roughly 23% were observed only once. Approximately 0.84% of the sample is held by the ten biggest clonotypes.

This clonotype was seen once. Its specific antigen is unknown. An end of the junction differs from the germline gene, which may be a read error. The sample taken for sequencing was naive CD8+ T cells from blood, with Jurkat cell RNA spiked in. In light of the paper, this sample's cell subset or site label describes: FACS-sorted CD8+CD4-CCR7+CD45RA+ naive T cells. Recombination linked TRBV29-1 to TRBJ1-4; 9 junctional bases match TRBD1. The sequence derives from a human donor in good health. Some libraries in this study had Jurkat cell RNA spiked in. The DNA sequence is TGCAACGTTGGTACAGGGGGCGCTAATGAAAAACTGTTTTTT. Translated, it gives CNVGTGGANEKLFF.